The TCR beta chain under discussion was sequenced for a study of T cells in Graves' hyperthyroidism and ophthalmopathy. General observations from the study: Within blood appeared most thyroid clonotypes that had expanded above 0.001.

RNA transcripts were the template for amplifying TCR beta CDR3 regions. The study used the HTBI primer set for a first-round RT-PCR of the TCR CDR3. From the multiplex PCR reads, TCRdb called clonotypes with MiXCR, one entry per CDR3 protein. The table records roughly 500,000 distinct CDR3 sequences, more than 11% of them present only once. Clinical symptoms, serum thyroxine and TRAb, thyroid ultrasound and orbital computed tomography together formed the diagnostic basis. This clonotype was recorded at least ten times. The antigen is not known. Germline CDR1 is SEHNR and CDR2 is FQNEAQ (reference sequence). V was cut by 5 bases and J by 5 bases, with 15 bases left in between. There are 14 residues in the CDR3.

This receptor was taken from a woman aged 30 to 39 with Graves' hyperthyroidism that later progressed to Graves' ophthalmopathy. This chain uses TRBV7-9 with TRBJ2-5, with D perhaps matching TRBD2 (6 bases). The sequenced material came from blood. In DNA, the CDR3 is TGTGCCAGCAGCCGACTAGTGGGGTATGAGACCCAGTACTTC. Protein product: CASSRLVGYETQYF.